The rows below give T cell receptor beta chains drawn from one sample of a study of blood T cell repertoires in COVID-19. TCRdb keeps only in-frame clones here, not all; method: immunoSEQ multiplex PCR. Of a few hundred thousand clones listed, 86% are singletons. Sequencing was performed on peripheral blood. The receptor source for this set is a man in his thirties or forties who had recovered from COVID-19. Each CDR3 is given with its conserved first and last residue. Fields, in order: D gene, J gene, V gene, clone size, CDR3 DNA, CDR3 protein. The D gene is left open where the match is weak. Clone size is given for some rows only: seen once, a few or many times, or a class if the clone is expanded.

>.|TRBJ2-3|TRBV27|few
TGTGCCAGCACTCACCCCGGGTCAGATACGCAGTATTTT
CASTHPGSDTQYF
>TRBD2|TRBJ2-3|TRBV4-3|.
TGCGCCAGCAGCCAAGATTCGTTAGCGGGGGGCACAGATACGCAGTATTTT
CASSQDSLAGGTDTQYF
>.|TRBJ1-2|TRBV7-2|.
TGTGCCAGCAGCTCAGGGGCCTATGGCTACACCTTC
CASSSGAYGYTF
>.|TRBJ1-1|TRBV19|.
TGTGCCAGTACCTCTATCCTTTCGAGTGAAGCTTTCTTT
CASTSILSSEAFF
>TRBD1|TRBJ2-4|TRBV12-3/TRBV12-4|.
TGTGCCAGCAGTTTAATGAGGGACAGACAGTACTTC
CASSLMRDRQYF
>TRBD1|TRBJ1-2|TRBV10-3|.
TGTGCCATCAGTGGACTCCTCTCGGACAGGGGCGGCTATGGCTACACCTTC
CAISGLLSDRGGYGYTF
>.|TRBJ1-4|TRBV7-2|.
TGTGCCAGCAGCCCGGTTGCAACTAATGAAAAACTGTTTTTT
CASSPVATNEKLFF
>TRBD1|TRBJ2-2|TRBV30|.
TGTGCCTGGAGCCCGCGGACAGGGATCACCGGGGAGCTGTTTTTT
CAWSPRTGITGELFF
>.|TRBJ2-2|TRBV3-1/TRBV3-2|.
TGTGCCAGCAGACTTACAGGGTCCGAGAGAGCCGGGGAGCTGTTTTTT
CASRLTGSERAGELFF
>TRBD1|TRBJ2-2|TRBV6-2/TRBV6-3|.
TGTGCCAGCAGTTTCGACAGGGGGAACACCGGGGAGCTGTTTTTT
CASSFDRGNTGELFF
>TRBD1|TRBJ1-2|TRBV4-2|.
TGTGCCAGCAGCCAAGATCCCGGACAGGGGAGGGGTGGAAATGGCTACACCTTC
CASSQDPGQGRGGNGYTF
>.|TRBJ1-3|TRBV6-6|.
TGTGCCAGCAGTGGATCGGCCCAGGGCCGTTTCAGCTCTGGAAACACCATATATTTT
CASSGSAQGRFSSGNTIYF
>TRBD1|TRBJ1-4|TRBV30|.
TGTGCCTGGAGTGTACTGGGGACAGGGAGTGAAAAACTGTTTTTT
CAWSVLGTGSEKLFF
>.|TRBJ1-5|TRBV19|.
TGTGCCAGTAGTATACAGCAGGGAGGAACCAATCAGCCCCAGCATTTT
CASSIQQGGTNQPQHF
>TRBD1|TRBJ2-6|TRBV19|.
TGTACCCAGGGACAGGGAACCGTCTGGGCCAACGTCCTGACTTTC
CTQGQGTVWANVLTF
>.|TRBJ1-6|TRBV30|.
TGTGCCTGGACCGGAGGGAGGGAGGATTCACCCCTCCACTTT
CAWTGGREDSPLHF
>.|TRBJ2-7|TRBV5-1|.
TGCGCCAGCAGCTTTGGAAAGGGAAGGGGAGAGCAGTACTTC
CASSFGKGRGEQYF
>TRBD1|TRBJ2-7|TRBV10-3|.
TGTGCCATCAGTGAGACCGGACAGGGGGTCGAGCAGTACTTC
CAISETGQGVEQYF
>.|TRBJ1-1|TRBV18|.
TGTGCCAGCTCACCTTCAGGGAGGACTGAAGCTTTCTTT
CASSPSGRTEAFF
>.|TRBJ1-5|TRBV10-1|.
TGCGCCAGCAGTGAGCAGTTTGATCAGCCCCAGCATTTT
CASSEQFDQPQHF
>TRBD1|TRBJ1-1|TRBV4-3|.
TGCGCCAGCAGCCAAGAAAATTACAGGGGCACTGAAGCTTTCTTT
CASSQENYRGTEAFF
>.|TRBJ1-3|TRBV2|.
TGTGCCAGCAGTGACTATCTCGGGACACAGGGAAACACCATATATTTT
CASSDYLGTQGNTIYF
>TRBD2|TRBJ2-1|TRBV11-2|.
TGTGCCAGCAGCTTAGCCTCCGGACTAGCCTACAATGAGCAGTTCTTC
CASSLASGLAYNEQFF
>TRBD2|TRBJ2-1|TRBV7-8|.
TGTGCCAGCAGCTTGTTGACTAGCGGGGGGTACAATGAGCAGTTCTTC
CASSLLTSGGYNEQFF
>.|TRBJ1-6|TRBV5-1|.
TGCGCCAGCAGCTTGGGGCAGGGTTATAATTCACCCCTCCACTTT
CASSLGQGYNSPLHF
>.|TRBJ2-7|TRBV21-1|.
TGTGCCAGCAGCAATCTGGCGGGGAACCTCTACGAGCAGTACTTC
CASSNLAGNLYEQYF
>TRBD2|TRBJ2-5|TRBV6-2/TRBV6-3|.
TGTGCCAGCAGTCAGTTCGGGACTAGTTTATCCCCTGAGACCCAGTACTTC
CASSQFGTSLSPETQYF
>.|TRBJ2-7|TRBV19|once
TGTGCCAGTAGTGGTACCGGGACCTACGAGCAGTACTTC
CASSGTGTYEQYF